These 17 T cell receptor beta chains originate from one sample sequenced in a study of vaccination effects on CD4 cells after COVID-19. Their cognate antigens are unknown. The repertoire was sequenced with immunoSEQ multiplex PCR; TCRdb's copy has only in-frame clones and lacks some. The repertoire has about 43,000 clones, around three quarters of them found once; the top ten carry 10% to 11%. The ViraFEST assay expanded antigen-specific CD4+ T cells with viral peptide pools before sequencing. After roughly 9 days in culture, the CD4+ T cells were isolated. Testing of the vaccine recipients showed negative nucleocapsid antibodies and no prior SARS-CoV-2 infection. The sequences come from CD4+ T cells from PBMCs cultured with SARS-CoV-2 spike peptides, collected before COVID-19 vaccination. Receptors originate from a human donor who received a COVID-19 vaccine.

The chain joins TRBV23-1 to TRBJ2-2; D remains ambiguous. TRBV23-1 belongs to the ORF category, with a function that is uncertain. CDR3 length: 18 residues. V was shortened by 2 bases and J by 0 bases, with 16 bases between the two germline ends. CDR3 residues: CASSQVDRPGTNTGELFF. The DNA for the CDR3 is TGCGCCAGCAGTCAAGTAGATCGACCAGGCACGAACACCGGGGAGCTGTTTTTT.

This clone was observed a few times. The gene calls are TRBV5-1 and TRBJ1-2, with a possible D match to TRBD1 (5 bases). The CDR3 totals 13 residues. Germline CDR1 reads SGHRS; CDR2 reads YFSETQ. The V gene lost 2 bases and the J gene lost 1 base, with 6 bases spanning the gap. CDR3 sequence: CASSFDSNYGYTF. Written as DNA, the CDR3 is TGCGCCAGCAGCTTCGACAGTAACTATGGCTACACCTTC.

This sequence joins TRBV2 and TRBJ1-5; 7 nucleotides align to TRBD1. The CDR3 contains 12 residues. In germline, CDR1 is SNHLY, CDR2 FYNNEI. Trimming cost V 6 bases and J 15 bases; bases outside gene matches: 11. The CDR3 DNA reads as TGTGCCAGCAGCGAGGGGACAGCTTTTGTGCATTTT. Translated: CASSEGTAFVHF.

The sample holds one count of this clone. This sequence joins TRBV5-1 and TRBJ1-1; no clear D gene. Germline V lookup: CDR1 SGHRS, CDR2 YFSETQ. V lost 2 bases, J lost 0 bases, and 5 bases lay in between. CDR3 size: 13 residues. CDR3 sequence: CASSFALNTEAFF. In DNA form, the CDR3 reads TGCGCCAGCAGCTTCGCGTTGAACACTGAAGCTTTCTTT.

The CDR3 DNA sequence: TGTGCCAGCAGTTCCCGGGACAGATATGGCTACACCTTC. Its translation: CASSSRDRYGYTF. This rearrangement joins TRBV28 to TRBJ1-2; 7 bases map to TRBD1. Germline-derived CDR1 and CDR2 are MDHEN and SYDVKM. This CDR3 spans 13 amino acids. V lost 4 bases and J lost 5; bases outside the gene matches: 4.

J is TRBJ1-1 and V is TRBV19; D gene ambiguous. CDR1 LNHDA and CDR2 SQIVND come from the germline V gene (reference sequence). V was shortened by 3 bases and J by 5 bases, with 13 bases between the two germline ends. The CDR3 covers 14 residues. The CDR3, as DNA: TGTGCCAGTAGTATCGGCATATTACGGACTGAAGCTTTCTTT. It yields the protein CASSIGILRTEAFF.

The genes are TRBV6-2 or TRBV6-3 and TRBJ1-1, with TRBD1 matching 7 bases. Germline values: CDR1 MNHEY, CDR2 SVGEGT. The CDR3 totals 15 residues. The trim removed 2 bases at V and 6 bases at J, leaving 9 bases unmatched. Here the CDR3 DNA reads TGTGCCAGCAGTTACGGCCGAGGGCAGGGGGCTGAAGCTTTCTTT. Translated: CASSYGRGQGAEAFF.

This clone has more than one count but fewer than ten. The CDR3 is CASERDRSNEKLFF. As DNA, the CDR3 is TGTGCCAGCGAACGGGACAGGTCGAATGAAAAACTGTTTTTT. The rearrangement links TRBV2 to TRBJ1-4, with TRBD1 matching 8 bases. Germline CDR1 and CDR2: SNHLY and FYNNEI. V lost 8 bases to trimming and J lost 5 bases; unmatched junction nucleotides: 7. The CDR3 has 14 residues.

The V call is TRBV5-8, the J call TRBJ2-5, with 8 nucleotides matching TRBD2. CDR1 and CDR2 (germline): SGHTS, YDEGEE. V was clipped by 2 bases and J by 1 base; unmatched bases: 7. CDR3 length equals 16 residues. In DNA form, the CDR3 reads TGTGCCAGCAGCTTAGGGCGGGGGGAACGCCAAGAGACCCAGTACTTC. Translated, it gives CASSLGRGERQETQYF. The variable domain in full, with the rest retrieved from reference TRBV5-8 and TRBJ2-5, is EAGVTQSPTHLIKTRGQQATLRCSPISGHTSVYWYQQALGLGLQFLLWYDEGEERNRGNFPPRFSGRQFPNYSSELNVNALELEDSALYLCASSLGRGERQETQYFGPGTRLLVL.

The rearrangement uses TRBV9 and TRBJ1-1; a weak D match, TRBD1 (5 bases). This CDR3 is 14 amino acids long. Germline CDR1 is SGDLS and CDR2 is YYNGEE. Trimming cost V 2 bases and J 0 bases, with 8 bases left between them. CDR3 amino acids: CASSVQGMNTEAFF. The CDR3 nucleotides are TGTGCCAGCAGCGTGCAGGGTATGAACACTGAAGCTTTCTTT. The full variable domain, with the rest looked up from reference TRBV9 and TRBJ1-1, is DSGVTQTPKHLITATGQRVTLRCSPRSGDLSVYWYQQSLDQGLQFLIQYYNGEERAKGNILERFSAQQFPDLHSELNLSSLELGDSALYFCASSVQGMNTEAFFGQGTRLTVV.

The J gene is TRBJ2-5, the V gene TRBV18; no firm D call. This CDR3 contains 13 residues. Germline assignment: CDR1 KGHSH and CDR2 LQKENI. Between the trimmed V and J ends, which lost 3 bases and 2 bases, there was a span of 7 bases. For the CDR3, the DNA is TGTGCCAGCTCACCTCTAGGGCAAGAGACCCAGTACTTC. The encoded protein is CASSPLGQETQYF.

This clone was picked up one time. This chain links TRBV9 with TRBJ2-5, with 10 nucleotides matching TRBD2. The V segment lost 0 bases and the J segment 2 bases; nucleotides outside the gene matches: 1. In germline, CDR1 is SGDLS, CDR2 YYNGEE. The CDR3 has 15 amino acids. The CDR3 here is CASSVASGGQETQYF. CDR3 in DNA: TGTGCCAGCAGCGTAGCTAGCGGGGGACAAGAGACCCAGTACTTC.

This chain connects TRBV5-1 to TRBJ1-4, with D possibly matching TRBD1 (5 bases). The CDR3 length is 15 residues. Trimming shortened V by 4 bases and J by 7 bases, and 17 bases separated the two germline ends. Germline V gene lookup returns CDR1 SGHRS and CDR2 YFSETQ. The CDR3 DNA reads TGCGCCAGCAGCCCAGACAGCCGAGGTAGTGAAAAACTGTTTTTT. Translating it yields CASSPDSRGSEKLFF. Full variable domain (missing parts from reference TRBV5-1 and TRBJ1-4): KAGVTQTPRYLIKTRGQQVTLSCSPISGHRSVSWYQQTPGQGLQFLFEYFSETQRNKGNFPGRFSGRQFSNSRSEMNVSTLELGDSALYLCASSPDSRGSEKLFFGSGTQLSVL.

The chain links TRBV5-6 to TRBJ2-2; 9 bases fit TRBD2. Germline V gives CDR1 SGHDT, CDR2 YYEEEE. The CDR3 is made up of 18 amino acids. The V and J ends lost 3 bases and 3 bases, in that order; junction bases with no gene match: 12. The CDR3 coding sequence is TGTGCCAGCAGCTATACTCGGGGGAAGCGGGGGGACACCGGGGAGCTGTTTTTT. This gives the protein CASSYTRGKRGDTGELFF. The variable domain in full, completed from reference TRBV5-6 and TRBJ2-2, reads DAGVTQSPTHLIKTRGQQVTLRCSPKSGHDTVSWYQQALGQGPQFIFQYYEEEERQRGNFPDRFSGHQFPNYSSELNVNALLLGDSALYLCASSYTRGKRGDTGELFFGEGSRLTVL.

The chain couples TRBV4-1 to TRBJ1-5; D not certain. Trimming cost V 1 base and J 0 bases, with 10 bases left between them. CDR3 length: 16 residues. The germline gives CDR1 MGHRA, CDR2 YSYEKL. The CDR3 DNA reads TGCGCCAGCAGCCAAGGGGCAGATCGTAGCAATCAGCCCCAGCATTTT. Protein product: CASSQGADRSNQPQHF.

The chain links TRBV7-9 to TRBJ2-2; 10 bases match TRBD1. Trimming took 2 bases from V and 6 from J; bases not matched to a gene: 3. Germline assignment: CDR1 SEHNR and CDR2 FQNEAQ (reference sequence). This CDR3 has 15 amino acids. The CDR3 region has the DNA TGTGCCAGCAGCTTAAAGGGACAGGGGCCCGGGGAGCTGTTTTTT. Protein sequence: CASSLKGQGPGELFF.

This chain links TRBV19 with TRBJ1-4, with a tentative D call TRBD1 (5 bases). The CDR3 has 15 residues. Germline V gene data show CDR1 as LNHDA and CDR2 as SQIVND (reference sequence). V lost 4 bases to trimming and J lost 3 bases, with 12 bases between them. The CDR3 here is CASSSYGAANEKLFF. The DNA for the CDR3 is TGTGCCAGTAGTAGTTACGGGGCGGCTAATGAAAAACTGTTTTTT.